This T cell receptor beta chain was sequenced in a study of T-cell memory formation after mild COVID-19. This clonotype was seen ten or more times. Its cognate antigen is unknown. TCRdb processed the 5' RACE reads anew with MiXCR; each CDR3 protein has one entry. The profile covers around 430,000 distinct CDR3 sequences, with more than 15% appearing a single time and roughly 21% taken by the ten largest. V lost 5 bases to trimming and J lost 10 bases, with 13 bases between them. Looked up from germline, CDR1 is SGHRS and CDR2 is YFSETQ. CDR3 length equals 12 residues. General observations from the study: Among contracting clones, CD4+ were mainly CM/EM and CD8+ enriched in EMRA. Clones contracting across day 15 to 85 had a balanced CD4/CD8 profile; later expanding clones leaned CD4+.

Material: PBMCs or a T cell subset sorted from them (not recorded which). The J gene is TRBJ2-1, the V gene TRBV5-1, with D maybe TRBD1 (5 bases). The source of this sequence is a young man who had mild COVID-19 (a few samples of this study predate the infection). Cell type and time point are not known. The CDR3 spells CASRYQGLEQFF. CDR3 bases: TGCGCCAGCAGATATCAGGGCTTAGAGCAGTTCTTC.